These 20 T cell receptor beta chains originate from one sample sequenced in a study of blood T cell repertoires in COVID-19. Here immunoSEQ multiplex PCR was the method, and the copy in TCRdb shows in-frame clones only, minus some. This table has 250,000 to 300,000 clones, approximately 91% appearing once. Material: PBMCs or T cells enriched from blood (not recorded which). All receptors come from a woman aged 40 to 50 with acute COVID-19.

V is TRBV6-1 and J is TRBJ2-7; the D is unclear. The CDR3 is 13 residues long. Germline assignment: CDR1 MNHNS and CDR2 SASEGT. Trimming took 3 bases from V and 2 from J, leaving 8 bases between them. DNA for the CDR3: TGTGCCAGCAGTGACCTATTCACCTACGAGCAGTACTTC. Its translation is CASSDLFTYEQYF.

The chain combines TRBV3-1 (or the pseudogene TRBV3-2) with TRBJ1-3; no clear D gene. Germline V gene data show CDR1 as LGHDT and CDR2 as YNNKEL (reference sequence). The V and J ends lost 3 bases and 0 bases respectively, with 12 bases between them. The length of the CDR3 is 16 residues. Here the CDR3 DNA reads TGTGCCAGCAGCCATGACCGGGTTACCTCTGGAAACACCATATATTTT. Amino acids: CASSHDRVTSGNTIYF.

In DNA form, the CDR3 reads TGTGCCAGCAGCTTAGTGGCACCCCCCTACGAGCAGTACTTC. It yields the protein CASSLVAPPYEQYF. The chain links TRBV7-9 to TRBJ2-7; D unresolved. CDR3 size: 14 residues. Per the germline V gene, CDR1 is SEHNR and CDR2 is FQNEAQ (reference sequence). V was pared by 1 base and J by 2 bases, with 9 bases between. The full variable domain, rest sourced from reference TRBV7-9 and TRBJ2-7, is DTGVSQNPRHKITKRGQNVTFRCDPISEHNRLYWYRQTLGQGPEFLTYFQNEAQLEKSRLLSDRFSAERPKGSFSTLEIQRTEQGDSAMYLCASSLVAPPYEQYFGPGTRLTVT.

This chain connects TRBV30 to TRBJ2-7, with 7 bases fitting TRBD2. The V gene end was trimmed by 3 bases and the J gene end by 7 bases; junction bases not matched to a gene: 9. CDR1 is GTSNPN and CDR2 is SVGIG in the germline V gene (reference sequence). CDR3 length equals 13 residues. CDR3 coding DNA: TGTGCCTGGAGGCCTAGCGGACTAGGGGAGCAGTACTTC. Protein: CAWRPSGLGEQYF.

Here the CDR3 DNA reads TGCGCCAGCAAGGGGACAGCTAATGAAAAACTGTTTTTT. Encoded protein: CASKGTANEKLFF. The chain employs TRBV5-1 and TRBJ1-4, with 7 bases aligning to TRBD1. V lost 6 bases, J lost 3 bases, and 2 bases stayed unmatched. The CDR3 has 13 amino acids. Germline CDR1 reads SGHRS; CDR2 reads YFSETQ.

The V call is TRBV24-1, the J call TRBJ2-3; 11 positions match TRBD2. This CDR3 has 20 residues. The ends lost 0 bases at V and 7 bases at J; junction bases unmatched: 17. Germline values: CDR1 KGHDR, CDR2 SFDVKD. This CDR3 reads CATSDLHLAGGPGRLNTQYF. In DNA, the CDR3 is TGTGCCACCAGTGATTTGCATCTAGCGGGAGGACCGGGCCGGTTGAATACGCAGTATTTT.

The rearrangement joins TRBV10-3 to TRBJ1-6; 8 positions agree with TRBD1. In germline, CDR1 is ENHRY, CDR2 SYGVKD. CDR3 length equals 14 residues. V dropped 6 bases and J dropped 7; count of bases not matched to a gene: 5. The CDR3 region is CAIRDREVNSPLHF. CDR3 nucleotides: TGTGCCATCAGGGACAGGGAGGTAAATTCACCCCTCCACTTT.

The chain combines TRBV6-6 with TRBJ1-2; D is unresolved. The germline V and J ends were trimmed by 0 bases and 6 bases, with 5 bases remaining between them. This CDR3 comprises 12 residues. CDR1 MNHNY and CDR2 SVGAGI come from the germline V gene (reference sequence). CDR3: CASSYSADGYTF. The CDR3 DNA reads as TGTGCCAGCAGTTACTCGGCAGATGGCTACACCTTC.

The chain employs TRBV6-6 and TRBJ1-4; no firm D call. Trimming left V 8 bases short and J 7 bases short, with 17 bases between. Germline CDR1 is MNHNY and CDR2 is SVGAGI (reference sequence). This CDR3 spans 14 amino acids. CDR3 loop: CASCPGIRTEKLFF. The CDR3 DNA reads TGTGCCAGCTGCCCCGGGATTCGAACTGAAAAACTGTTTTTT.

The chain joins TRBV7-4 to TRBJ1-2; maybe TRBD1 (6 bases). Trimming took 1 base from V and 2 from J, leaving 14 bases between them. The CDR3 runs to 16 residues. Germline loops: CDR1 SGHVT, CDR2 SQSDAQ. DNA for the CDR3: TGTGCCAGCAGCTTAGAGGGGACATACTCAAACTATGGCTACACCTTC. Its protein is CASSLEGTYSNYGYTF. Looking up the rest from reference TRBV7-4 and TRBJ1-2 gives the full variable domain: GAGVSQSPRYKVAKRGRDVALRCDSISGHVTLYWYRQTLGQGSEVLTYSQSDAQRDKSGRPSGRFSAERPERSVSTLKIQRTEQGDSAVYLCASSLEGTYSNYGYTFGSGTRLTVV.

This chain joins TRBV6-5 and TRBJ1-1; a weak D match, TRBD1 (6 bases). The germline gives CDR1 MNHEY, CDR2 SVGAGI. This CDR3 is 14 amino acids long. Deletions cut 6 bases from V and 4 bases from J, with 15 bases between. The CDR3 here is CASSPDSSGTEAFF. In nucleotides, the CDR3 is TGTGCCAGCAGCCCGGACAGTTCGGGCACTGAAGCTTTCTTT.

V usage is TRBV9 and J usage is TRBJ2-6; D remains unclear. This CDR3 contains 16 residues. Trimming removed 4 bases from V and 1 base from J, with 12 bases in between. Germline V gene data show CDR1 as SGDLS and CDR2 as YYNGEE. CDR3 nucleotides: TGTGCCAGCAGCCCCCAGCCAGGATCTGGGGCCAACGTCCTGACTTTC. This codes for CASSPQPGSGANVLTF.

This chain joins TRBV28 and TRBJ1-2, with 12 nucleotides matching TRBD1. With 4 bases clipped from V and 4 bases from J, the junction kept 7 bases outside the gene matches. The length of the CDR3 is 16 residues. The germline V gene encodes CDR1 MDHEN and CDR2 SYDVKM. The CDR3 is CASSSTGTGGIYGYTF. Written as DNA, the CDR3 is TGTGCCAGCAGTTCCACGGGGACAGGGGGCATCTATGGCTACACCTTC.

V is TRBV9 and J is TRBJ2-4; 7 nucleotides agree with TRBD2. The V gene end was trimmed by 0 bases and the J gene end by 13 bases; junction bases not matched to a gene: 13. Germline V CDR1 and CDR2: SGDLS, YYNGEE. The CDR3 has 15 residues. The CDR3 DNA reads TGTGCCAGCAGCGTAGGCCCCGAGACTAGCTCTGTCCAGTACTTC. This encodes CASSVGPETSSVQYF.

CDR3 in DNA: TGCGCCAGCAGCTCGTATCCGGGACAGGGCACAGATACGCAGTATTTT. Translating gives CASSSYPGQGTDTQYF. The rearrangement uses TRBV5-1 and TRBJ2-3; 8 bases fit TRBD1. Trimming removed 3 bases from V and 1 base from J; junction bases left unmatched: 7. The CDR3 spans 16 residues. The germline V gene has CDR1 SGHRS and CDR2 YFSETQ.

The V and J genes are TRBV19 and TRBJ1-5, with a tentative D call TRBD1 (5 bases). CDR3 length: 16 residues. The germline V gene encodes CDR1 LNHDA and CDR2 SQIVND (reference sequence). V lost 5 bases and J lost 8, with 22 bases in between. CDR3 DNA sequence: TGTGCCAGTAGTCCCGGACAAGACCTAGACTGGGAGCCCCAGCATTTT. This encodes CASSPGQDLDWEPQHF.

This CDR3 is CASRSTGRGAFF. Written as DNA, the CDR3 is TGTGCCAGCAGGTCGACAGGGCGTGGGGCTTTCTTT. The gene calls are TRBV12-3 or TRBV12-4 and TRBJ1-1, with TRBD1 matching 7 bases. The CDR3 runs 12 residues. The J segment lost 11 bases and the V segment lost 6 bases, leaving 9 bases of the junction unmatched.

This clone was found a few times. This sequence joins TRBV2 and TRBJ1-2, with D possibly being TRBD1 (6 bases). This CDR3 spans 11 amino acids. V gave up 2 bases and J gave up 13 bases, with 11 bases separating them. The germline V gene encodes CDR1 SNHLY and CDR2 FYNNEI. CDR3 loop: CASSEMDRRTF. Written as DNA, the CDR3 is TGTGCCAGCAGTGAAATGGACAGACGCACCTTC. Variable domain in full (rest from reference TRBV2 and TRBJ1-2): EPEVTQTPSHQVTQMGQEVILRCVPISNHLYFYWYRQILGQKVEFLVSFYNNEISEKSEIFDDQFSVERPDGSNFTLKIRSTKLEDSAMYFCASSEMDRRTFGSGTRLTVV.

The chain is built from TRBV2 and TRBJ2-1; tentative D call: TRBD1 (6 bases). CDR3 length: 14 residues. From germline, CDR1 is SNHLY and CDR2 FYNNEI. Trimming cost V 2 bases and J 9 bases, with 14 bases left between them. The CDR3 region has the DNA TGTGCCAGCAGTGAACTACAGGGCGCAAGTGAGCAGTTCTTC. The encoded protein is CASSELQGASEQFF.

The chain employs TRBV5-1 and TRBJ1-1, with no clear D. Trimming took 0 bases from V and 2 from J, leaving 5 bases between them. Germline CDR1 is SGHRS and CDR2 is YFSETQ. This CDR3 region has 13 residues. The CDR3 DNA is TGCGCCAGCAGCTTGGGAGCAAACACTGAAGCTTTCTTT. It yields the protein CASSLGANTEAFF.